These 8 T cell receptor beta chains originate from one sample sequenced in a study of identifying expanded T cells in peripheral blood. The table came from immunoSEQ multiplex PCR; TCRdb's copy has only in-frame clones and leaves some out. This table has 110,000 or so clones, about nine tenths appearing once. The source material was blood. Every receptor here comes from a person aged 18-70 years in good health.

The rearrangement joins TRBV7-2 to TRBJ2-7, with 8 bases aligning to TRBD1. V lost 7 bases to trimming and J lost 5 bases; unmatched junction nucleotides: 16. The CDR3 spans 16 residues. Germline V gene sequence: CDR1 SGHTA, CDR2 FQGNSA. Here the CDR3 DNA reads TGTGCCAGCATCGCCGTGGACAGGGAGAGGAGGAACGAGCAGTACTTC. Its translation is CASIAVDRERRNEQYF. Full variable domain (rest looked up from reference TRBV7-2 and TRBJ2-7): GAGVSQSPSNKVTEKGKDVELRCDPISGHTALYWYRQSLGQGLEFLIYFQGNSAPDKSGLPSDRFSAERTGGSVSTLTIQRTQQEDSAVYLCASIAVDRERRNEQYFGPGTRLTVT.

The chain couples TRBV14 to TRBJ2-1; 13 bases are shared with TRBD2. Germline-derived CDR1 and CDR2 are SGHDN and FVKESK. The CDR3 has 20 residues. V shed 1 base and J 8 bases; nucleotides not matched to a gene: 17. The CDR3 reads CASSQVGPLGLAGLGDEQFF. CDR3 DNA: TGTGCCAGCAGCCAAGTCGGTCCCCTGGGACTAGCGGGGCTAGGCGATGAGCAGTTCTTC.

The V and J genes are TRBV6-5 and TRBJ2-5; TRBD1 matches at 11 bases. The CDR3 covers 15 residues. The V and J ends lost 1 base and 9 bases, in that order; junction bases with no gene match: 7. From germline, CDR1 is MNHEY and CDR2 SVGAGI. The CDR3 DNA is TGTGCCAGCAGTTACTGGGACAGGGGGACCGGGGCCCAGTACTTC. It is translated as CASSYWDRGTGAQYF.

V usage is TRBV27 and J usage is TRBJ1-4; D gene unclear. The CDR3 runs 13 residues. The ends were cut back, 4 bases at V and 6 bases at J, with 9 bases in the middle. The germline CDR1 and CDR2 sequences are MNHEY and SMNVEV (reference sequence). This chain's CDR3 is CASSSVRDEKLFF. CDR3 DNA: TGTGCCAGCAGTTCGGTCCGTGATGAAAAACTGTTTTTT. Supplemented by reference TRBV27 and TRBJ1-4, the full variable domain reads EAQVTQNPRYLITVTGKKLTVTCSQNMNHEYMSWYRQDPGLGLRQIYYSMNVEVTDKGDVPEGYKVSRKEKRNFPLILESPSPNQTSLYFCASSSVRDEKLFFGSGTQLSVL.

J is TRBJ2-7 and V is TRBV5-1; 12 bases are a match to TRBD2. Germline V CDR1 and CDR2: SGHRS, YFSETQ. The CDR3 loop spans 16 amino acids. The trim removed 4 bases at V and 6 bases at J, leaving 11 bases unmatched. The CDR3 here is CASSGLELAGGSEQYF. CDR3 DNA: TGCGCCAGCAGCGGCTTAGAACTAGCGGGAGGAAGCGAGCAGTACTTC.

The chain carries TRBV15 and TRBJ2-7; perhaps TRBD1 as D (6 bases). Germline V gene lookup returns CDR1 LNHNV and CDR2 YYDKDF (reference sequence). Trimming left V 0 bases short and J 3 bases short, with 12 bases between. The CDR3 runs 15 residues. The CDR3 DNA reads TGTGCCACCAGCAGAGATCGGGCAGGGGACTACGAGCAGTACTTC. Its protein is CATSRDRAGDYEQYF.

This clone was picked up a small number of times. The gene calls are TRBV19 and TRBJ2-1; 10 positions match TRBD2. The germline CDR1 and CDR2 sequences are LNHDA and SQIVND (reference sequence). This CDR3 spans 16 amino acids. Losses at the gene ends were 6 bases for V and 4 bases for J; bases not matched to a gene: 9. The CDR3 sequence: CASSPPRSGGYNEQFF. The CDR3 nucleotides read TGTGCCAGTAGCCCCCCTCGTAGCGGGGGGTACAATGAGCAGTTCTTC.

The chain carries TRBV28 and TRBJ1-2; D is undetermined. Trimming took 6 bases from V and 0 from J, leaving 14 bases between them. Germline assignment: CDR1 MDHEN and CDR2 SYDVKM. The CDR3 length is 15 residues. CDR3 protein: CASSPLGWSNYGYTF. The CDR3 DNA sequence: TGTGCCAGCAGCCCACTCGGGTGGTCTAACTATGGCTACACCTTC.